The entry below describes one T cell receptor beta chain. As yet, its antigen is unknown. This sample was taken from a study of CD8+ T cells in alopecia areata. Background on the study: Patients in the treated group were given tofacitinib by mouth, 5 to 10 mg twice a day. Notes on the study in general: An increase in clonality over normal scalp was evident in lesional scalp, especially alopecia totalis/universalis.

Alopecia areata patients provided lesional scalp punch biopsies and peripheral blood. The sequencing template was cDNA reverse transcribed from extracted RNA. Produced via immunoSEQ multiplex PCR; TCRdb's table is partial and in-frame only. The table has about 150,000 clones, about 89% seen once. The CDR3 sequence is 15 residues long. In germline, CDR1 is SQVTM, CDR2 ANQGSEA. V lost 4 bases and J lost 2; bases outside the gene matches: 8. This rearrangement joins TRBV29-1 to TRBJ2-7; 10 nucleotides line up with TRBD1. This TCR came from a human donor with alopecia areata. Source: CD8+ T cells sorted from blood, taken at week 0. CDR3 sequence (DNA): TGCAGCGTTGTTGGCAGGACAGGGGGTGCCTACGAGCAGTACTTC. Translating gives CSVVGRTGGAYEQYF.